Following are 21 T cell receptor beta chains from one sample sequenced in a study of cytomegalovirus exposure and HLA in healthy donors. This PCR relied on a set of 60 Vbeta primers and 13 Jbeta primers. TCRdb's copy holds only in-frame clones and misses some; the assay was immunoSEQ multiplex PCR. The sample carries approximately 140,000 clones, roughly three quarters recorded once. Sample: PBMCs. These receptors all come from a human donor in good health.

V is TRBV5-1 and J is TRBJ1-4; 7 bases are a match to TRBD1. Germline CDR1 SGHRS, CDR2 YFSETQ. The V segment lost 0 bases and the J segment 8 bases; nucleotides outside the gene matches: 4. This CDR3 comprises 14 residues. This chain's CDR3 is CASSLGGGEEKLFF. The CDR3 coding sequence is TGCGCCAGCAGCTTGGGAGGGGGCGAGGAAAAACTGTTTTTT.

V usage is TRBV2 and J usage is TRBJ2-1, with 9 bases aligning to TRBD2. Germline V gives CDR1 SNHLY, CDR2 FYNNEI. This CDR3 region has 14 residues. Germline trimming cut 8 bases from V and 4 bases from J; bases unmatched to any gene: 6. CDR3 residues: CASLSGSWYNEQFF. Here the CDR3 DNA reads TGTGCCAGCCTTAGCGGGAGTTGGTACAATGAGCAGTTCTTC.

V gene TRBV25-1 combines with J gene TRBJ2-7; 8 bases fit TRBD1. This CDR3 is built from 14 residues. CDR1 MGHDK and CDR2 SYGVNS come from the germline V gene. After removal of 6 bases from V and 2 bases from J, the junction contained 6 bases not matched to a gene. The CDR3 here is CASSPGQGAYEQYF. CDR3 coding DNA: TGTGCCAGCAGCCCCGGACAGGGCGCCTACGAGCAGTACTTC.

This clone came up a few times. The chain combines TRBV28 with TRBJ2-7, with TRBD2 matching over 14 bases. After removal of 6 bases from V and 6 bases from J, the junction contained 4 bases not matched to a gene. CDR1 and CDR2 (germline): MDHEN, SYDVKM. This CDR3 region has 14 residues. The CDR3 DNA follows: TGTGCCAGCAGACGGACTAGCGGGAGGTTCGAGCAGTACTTC. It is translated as CASRRTSGRFEQYF.

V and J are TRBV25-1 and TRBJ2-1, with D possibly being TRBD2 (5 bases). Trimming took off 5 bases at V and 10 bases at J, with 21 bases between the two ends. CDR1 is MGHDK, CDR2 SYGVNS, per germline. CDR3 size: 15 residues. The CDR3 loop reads CASSPRLLSSGEQFF. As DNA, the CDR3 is TGTGCCAGCAGTCCCCGATTGCTCTCCTCGGGGGAGCAGTTCTTC.

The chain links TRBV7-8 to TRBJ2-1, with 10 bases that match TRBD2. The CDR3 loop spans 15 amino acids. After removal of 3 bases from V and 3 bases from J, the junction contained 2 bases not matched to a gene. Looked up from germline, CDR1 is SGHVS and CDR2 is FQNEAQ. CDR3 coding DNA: TGTGCCAGCAGCTTCTCTAGCGGGAGCTACAATGAGCAGTTCTTC. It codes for CASSFSSGSYNEQFF.

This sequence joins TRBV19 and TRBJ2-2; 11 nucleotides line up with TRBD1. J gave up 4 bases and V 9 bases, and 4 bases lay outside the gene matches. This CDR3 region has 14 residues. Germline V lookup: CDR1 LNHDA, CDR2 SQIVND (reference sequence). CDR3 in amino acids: CASGQGASTGELFF. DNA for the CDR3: TGTGCCAGCGGACAGGGGGCAAGCACCGGGGAGCTGTTTTTT. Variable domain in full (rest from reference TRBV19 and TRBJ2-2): DGGITQSPKYLFRKEGQNVTLSCEQNLNHDAMYWYRQDPGQGLRLIYYSQIVNDFQKGDIAEGYSVSREKKESFPLTVTSAQKNPTAFYLCASGQGASTGELFFGEGSRLTVL.

CDR3 nucleotides: TGTGCCAGCAGCCAAGATTTTATACGGGCTCGACAGGGGGGCGAGCAGTTCTTC. It encodes CASSQDFIRARQGGEQFF. The gene calls are TRBV4-2 and TRBJ2-1; 9 nucleotides agree with TRBD1. Trimming removed 0 bases from V and 10 bases from J; junction bases left unmatched: 16. CDR1 and CDR2 from the germline V gene are LGHNA and YNFKEQ. The CDR3 extends over 18 amino acids.

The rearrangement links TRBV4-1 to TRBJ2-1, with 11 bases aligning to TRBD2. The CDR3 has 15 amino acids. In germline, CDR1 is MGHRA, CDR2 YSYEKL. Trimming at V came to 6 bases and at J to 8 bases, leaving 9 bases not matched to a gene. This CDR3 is CASSTGLAGFDEQFF. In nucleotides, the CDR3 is TGCGCCAGCAGTACAGGACTAGCGGGTTTCGATGAGCAGTTCTTC.

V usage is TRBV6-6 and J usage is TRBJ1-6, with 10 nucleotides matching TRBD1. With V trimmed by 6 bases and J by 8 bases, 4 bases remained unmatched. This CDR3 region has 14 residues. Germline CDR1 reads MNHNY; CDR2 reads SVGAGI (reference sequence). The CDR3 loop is CASRLGTGDSPLHF. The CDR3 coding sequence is TGTGCCAGCAGACTAGGGACAGGGGATTCACCCCTCCACTTT.

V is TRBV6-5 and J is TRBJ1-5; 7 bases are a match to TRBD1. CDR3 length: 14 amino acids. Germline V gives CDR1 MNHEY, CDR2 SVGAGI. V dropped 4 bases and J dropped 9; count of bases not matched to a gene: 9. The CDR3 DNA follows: TGTGCCAGCAGTTCGGACAGGCAAGTTGGGCCCCAGCATTTT. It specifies CASSSDRQVGPQHF.

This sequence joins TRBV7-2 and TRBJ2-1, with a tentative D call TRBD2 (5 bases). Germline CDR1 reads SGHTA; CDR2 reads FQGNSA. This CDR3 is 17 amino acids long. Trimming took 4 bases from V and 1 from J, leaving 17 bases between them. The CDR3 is CASSSVVGRVSYNEQFF. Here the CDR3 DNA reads TGTGCCAGCAGCTCGGTGGTCGGGCGGGTATCCTACAATGAGCAGTTCTTC.

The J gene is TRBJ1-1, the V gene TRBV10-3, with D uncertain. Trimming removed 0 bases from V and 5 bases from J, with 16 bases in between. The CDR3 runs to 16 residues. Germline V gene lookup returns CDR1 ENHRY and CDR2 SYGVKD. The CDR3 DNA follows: TGTGCCATCAGTGAGTCGCGAGCGCGGGAGGGAACTGAAGCTTTCTTT. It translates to CAISESRAREGTEAFF.

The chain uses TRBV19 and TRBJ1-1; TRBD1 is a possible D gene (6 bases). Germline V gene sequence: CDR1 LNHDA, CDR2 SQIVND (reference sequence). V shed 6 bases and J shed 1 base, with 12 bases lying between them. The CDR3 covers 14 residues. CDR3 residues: CASRVRQENTEAFF. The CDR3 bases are TGTGCCAGTAGGGTCAGACAGGAGAACACTGAAGCTTTCTTT. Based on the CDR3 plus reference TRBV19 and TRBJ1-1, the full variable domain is DGGITQSPKYLFRKEGQNVTLSCEQNLNHDAMYWYRQDPGQGLRLIYYSQIVNDFQKGDIAEGYSVSREKKESFPLTVTSAQKNPTAFYLCASRVRQENTEAFFGQGTRLTVV.

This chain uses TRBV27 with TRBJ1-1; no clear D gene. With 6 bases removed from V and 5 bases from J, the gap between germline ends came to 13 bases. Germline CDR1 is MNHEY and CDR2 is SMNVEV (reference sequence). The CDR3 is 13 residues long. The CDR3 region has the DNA TGTGCCAGCAGGAGCGGAGGTGGAACTGAAGCTTTCTTT. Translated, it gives CASRSGGGTEAFF.

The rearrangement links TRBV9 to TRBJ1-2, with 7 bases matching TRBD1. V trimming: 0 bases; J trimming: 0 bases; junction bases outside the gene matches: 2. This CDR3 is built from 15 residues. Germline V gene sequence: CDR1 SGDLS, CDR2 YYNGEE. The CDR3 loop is CASSVETGPNYGYTF. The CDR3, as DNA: TGTGCCAGCAGCGTAGAGACAGGGCCTAACTATGGCTACACCTTC.

The CDR3 is CASSEGLAANEQFF. The DNA of the CDR3 is TGCGCCAGCAGCGAAGGACTAGCCGCTAATGAGCAGTTCTTC. The rearrangement links TRBV10-1 to TRBJ2-1; 8 positions agree with TRBD2. The CDR3 length is 14 residues. With 6 bases clipped from V and 7 bases from J, the junction kept 8 bases outside the gene matches. Germline V lookup: CDR1 WNHNN, CDR2 SYGVQD (reference sequence).

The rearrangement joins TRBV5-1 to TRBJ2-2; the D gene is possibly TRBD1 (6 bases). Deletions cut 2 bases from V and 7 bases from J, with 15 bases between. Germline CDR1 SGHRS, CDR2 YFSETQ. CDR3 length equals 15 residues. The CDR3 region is CASSFVGALGGELFF. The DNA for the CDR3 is TGCGCCAGCAGCTTTGTGGGGGCTCTGGGCGGGGAGCTGTTTTTT.

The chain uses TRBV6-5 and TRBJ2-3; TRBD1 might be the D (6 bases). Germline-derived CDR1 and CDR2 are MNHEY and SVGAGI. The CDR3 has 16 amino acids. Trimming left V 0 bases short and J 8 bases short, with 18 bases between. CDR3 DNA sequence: TGTGCCAGCAGTTACTCGGGCCTCGGACGAGGGGGTACGCAGTATTTT. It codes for CASSYSGLGRGGTQYF.

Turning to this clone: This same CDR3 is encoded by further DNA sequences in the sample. CDR3 in amino acids: CASSPGYEQYF. The CDR3 coding sequence is TGTGCCAGCAGCCCAGGCTACGAGCAGTACTTC. V gene TRBV7-9 combines with J gene TRBJ2-7, with unresolved D. Germline lookup yields CDR1 SEHNR and CDR2 FQNEAQ (reference sequence). The CDR3 has 11 residues. The germline V and J ends were trimmed by 5 bases and 3 bases, with 5 bases remaining between them.

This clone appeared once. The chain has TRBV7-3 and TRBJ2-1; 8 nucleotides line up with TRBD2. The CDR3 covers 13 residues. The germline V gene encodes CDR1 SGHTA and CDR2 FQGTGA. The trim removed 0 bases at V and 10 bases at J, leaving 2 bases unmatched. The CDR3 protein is CASSLTLAEEQFF. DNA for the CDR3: TGTGCCAGCAGCTTAACACTAGCGGAGGAGCAGTTCTTC. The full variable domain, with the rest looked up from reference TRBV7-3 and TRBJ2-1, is GAGVSQTPSNKVTEKGKYVELRCDPISGHTALYWYRQSLGQGPEFLIYFQGTGAADDSGLPNDRFFAVRPEGSVSTLKIQRTERGDSAVYLCASSLTLAEEQFFGPGTRLTVL.